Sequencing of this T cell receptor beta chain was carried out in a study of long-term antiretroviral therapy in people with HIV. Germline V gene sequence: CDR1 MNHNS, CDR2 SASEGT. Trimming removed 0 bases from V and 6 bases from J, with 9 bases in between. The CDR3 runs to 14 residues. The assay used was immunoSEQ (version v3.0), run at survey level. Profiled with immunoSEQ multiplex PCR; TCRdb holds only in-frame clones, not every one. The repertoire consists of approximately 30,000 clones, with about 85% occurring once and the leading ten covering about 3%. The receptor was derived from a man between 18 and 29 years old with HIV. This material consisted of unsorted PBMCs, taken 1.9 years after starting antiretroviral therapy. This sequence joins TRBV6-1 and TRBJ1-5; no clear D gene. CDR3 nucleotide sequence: TGTGCCAGCAGTGAAGCTAAGGGAAGTCAGCCCCAGCATTTT. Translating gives CASSEAKGSQPQHF.